The entry that follows covers one T cell receptor (beta chain) sequence. This same CDR3 is encoded by further DNA sequences in the sample. The data are from a study of blood T cell repertoires in COVID-19. In the study overall: The United States, Italy and Spain supplied acute and convalescent COVID-19 samples. T cells, B-cell-depleted T cells, or PBMCs provided the cDNA or gDNA that served as material.

Original analysis: Scientists estimated how many nucleated cells there were by amplifying reference gene primers. The table came from immunoSEQ multiplex PCR; TCRdb's copy has only in-frame clones and leaves some out. For V, J and clone size, that table is used; D and trimming come from the DNA. The table records about 80,000 clones, about 78% of them present only once. The material sequenced was peripheral blood. This clonotype originated in a human donor in a cohort sampled during active COVID-19.

DNA for the CDR3: TGTGCCAGCAGCCAAAAGACACCCGGGACCCAGTACTTC. As protein: CASSQKTPGTQYF. The chain employs TRBV3-1 (or the pseudogene TRBV3-2) and TRBJ2-5; D remains ambiguous. The V end was cut by 2 bases, the J end by 7 bases, with 11 bases between. Germline CDR1 is LGHDT and CDR2 is YNNKEL (reference sequence). This CDR3 has 13 amino acids.